This TCR beta chain derives from a study of cytomegalovirus exposure and HLA in healthy donors. Study-level points and caveats: Over 15,000 TCR beta sequences were associated with HLA alleles at 0.05 false discovery rate in a later analysis. Immune exposure was documented only through CMV serostatus. Cytomegalovirus-associated TCR beta chains were listed, numbering 164.

The PCR ran on 60 Vbeta and 13 Jbeta primers. The protocol was immunoSEQ multiplex PCR, while the TCRdb copy is restricted to in-frame clones and leaves out a portion. The sample has some 180,000 clones, just over 75% seen once; the top ten hold 1.5% to 2%. In this sample, this clone turned up a few times. The antigen remains unidentified. Germline assignment: CDR1 MNHNS and CDR2 SASEGT. The CDR3 has 14 amino acids. Trimming cost V 4 bases and J 4 bases; bases outside gene matches: 0. The receptor comes from a man aged 25 to 45 in good health and CMV-seronegative. Sequencing was performed on PBMCs. The chain couples TRBV6-1 to TRBJ2-3; 12 bases fit TRBD2. CDR3 in amino acids: CASSGLAGADTQYF. The CDR3 region has the DNA TGTGCCAGCAGTGGACTAGCGGGAGCAGATACGCAGTATTTT.